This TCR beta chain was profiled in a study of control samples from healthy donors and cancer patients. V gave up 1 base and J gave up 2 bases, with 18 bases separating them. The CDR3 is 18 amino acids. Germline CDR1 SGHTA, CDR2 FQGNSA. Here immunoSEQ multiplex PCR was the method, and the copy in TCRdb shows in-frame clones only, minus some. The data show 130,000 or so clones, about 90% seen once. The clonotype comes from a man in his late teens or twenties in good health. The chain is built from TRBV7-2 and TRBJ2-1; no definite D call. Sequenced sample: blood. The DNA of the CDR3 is TGTGCCAGCAGCTTAGGGCCCCCCTCAGCAGCCCCCTACAATGAGCAGTTCTTC. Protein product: CASSLGPPSAAPYNEQFF.